This T cell receptor (beta chain) was captured by sequencing in a study of tumor-infiltrating lymphocytes in primary liver carcinoma. This CDR3 is built from 15 residues. V dropped 5 bases and J dropped 4; count of bases not matched to a gene: 8. Germline CDR1 reads SGHVS; CDR2 reads FQNEAQ. This clonotype was seen only once. Antigen: not known. Total RNA amounting to roughly 450 ng was the source from which TCR beta cDNA was made with a constant-region primer. Generation of the TCR beta libraries relied on three nested multiplex PCR rounds using slightly modified ARM-PCR. The first two PCR rounds used TRBV1-TRBV30 forward primers with a C-beta reverse primer, 10 cycles each. Via MiXCR, TCRdb re-called the multiplex PCR reads, giving one row per CDR3 protein. Of 35,000 to 45,000 distinct CDR3 sequences in the sample, roughly 73% are singletons; the top ten hold more than 35%. Co-extracted RNA and DNA came from around 20-30 mg of unsorted bulk tissue. Every patient had chronic HBV infection and was treatment-naive.

Overall study findings and caveats: Tumor-adjacent and tumor-blood pairs displayed less overlap than did pairs of tumor regions. The top-250-clone fraction was significantly higher in tumors than in blood (p = 0.039).

V gene TRBV7-8 combines with J gene TRBJ2-1; 7 bases are shared with TRBD2. The clonotype comes from a woman aged 30 to 39 with primary liver carcinoma and hepatitis B virus infection. Sequenced input: tumor-adjacent normal liver tissue. Written as DNA, the CDR3 is TGTGCCAGCAGCCCCCTTCGGGGAGGGTACAATGAGCAGTTCTTC. It specifies CASSPLRGGYNEQFF.